Listed here are 24 T cell receptor beta chains from one sample, sequenced in a study of tumor-infiltrating lymphocytes in localized non-small cell lung cancer. TCRdb's table, derived via immunoSEQ multiplex PCR, lists solely in-frame clones and lacks some. This sample has under 3,000 clones, with roughly two thirds found just once. The sequenced sample was uninvolved lung tissue not adjacent to the tumor. These receptors came from a human donor with non-small cell lung cancer.

The V call is TRBV4-1, the J call TRBJ2-5; 7 positions match TRBD1. This CDR3 comprises 13 residues. V lost 5 bases, J lost 3 bases, and 3 bases stayed unmatched. Germline V lookup: CDR1 MGHRA, CDR2 YSYEKL. CDR3 residues: CASSGTGEETQYF. CDR3 sequence (DNA): TGCGCCAGCAGCGGAACAGGGGAAGAGACCCAGTACTTC.

The chain links TRBV19 to TRBJ1-1; TRBD1 matches 7 bases. V was pared by 7 bases and J by 0 bases, with 2 bases of the junction left unmatched. The CDR3 sequence is 13 residues long. Germline CDR1 and CDR2: LNHDA and SQIVND (reference sequence). The DNA for the CDR3 is TGTGCCAGTAAGGGACAGATGAACACTGAAGCTTTCTTT. Translated, it gives CASKGQMNTEAFF. The entire variable domain, with the rest obtained from reference TRBV19 and TRBJ1-1, is as follows: DGGITQSPKYLFRKEGQNVTLSCEQNLNHDAMYWYRQDPGQGLRLIYYSQIVNDFQKGDIAEGYSVSREKKESFPLTVTSAQKNPTAFYLCASKGQMNTEAFFGQGTRLTVV.

V is TRBV20-1 and J is TRBJ2-7; D uncertain. In germline, CDR1 is DFQATT, CDR2 SNEGSKA (reference sequence). The CDR3 contains 10 residues. V was cut by 5 bases and J by 7 bases, with 9 bases left in between. For the CDR3, the DNA is TGCAGTGCTTCTAGGTCTGAGCAGTACTTC. As protein: CSASRSEQYF.

This clone appeared a few times. V gene TRBV19 combines with J gene TRBJ2-7, with TRBD1 identical over 7 bases. CDR1 LNHDA and CDR2 SQIVND come from the germline V gene (reference sequence). The CDR3 sequence is 14 residues long. V was clipped by 4 bases and J by 0 bases; unmatched bases: 3. The CDR3 DNA sequence: TGTGCCAGTAGTAGGACAGGAAGCTCCTACGAGCAGTACTTC. As protein: CASSRTGSSYEQYF.

This chain uses TRBV4-1 with TRBJ2-3; no clear D. The CDR3 has 15 residues. The germline gives CDR1 MGHRA, CDR2 YSYEKL. The V gene lost 2 bases and the J gene lost 0 bases, with 9 bases spanning the gap. The CDR3 loop reads CASSQPYFSTDTQYF. The DNA of the CDR3 is TGCGCCAGCAGCCAACCCTACTTTAGCACAGATACGCAGTATTTT.

The chain is built from TRBV6-6 and TRBJ2-7, with 7 bases lining up with TRBD1. V dropped 9 bases and J dropped 4; count of bases not matched to a gene: 12. There are 14 residues in the CDR3. CDR1 is MNHNY and CDR2 is SVGAGI in the germline V gene (reference sequence). CDR3 nucleotide sequence: TGTGCCAGAAAAGCTACAGGGGCACCTTACGAGCAGTACGTC. This translates into CARKATGAPYEQYV.

V usage is TRBV18 and J usage is TRBJ2-5; 8 positions agree with TRBD2. The CDR3 sequence is 16 residues long. The germline V gene has CDR1 KGHSH and CDR2 LQKENI. The V segment lost 2 bases and the J segment 1 base; nucleotides outside the gene matches: 6. CDR3 protein: CASSPTRGRSQETQYF. The DNA of the CDR3 is TGTGCCAGCTCACCAACCCGCGGGAGGTCCCAAGAGACCCAGTACTTC.

The chain recombines TRBV2 with TRBJ2-7; possible D gene TRBD1, 5 bases. The V end lost 4 bases, the J end lost 5 bases, and 9 bases lay between the germline ends. The germline V gene has CDR1 SNHLY and CDR2 FYNNEI. This CDR3 has 12 amino acids. This CDR3 is CASSVARDEQYF. CDR3 in DNA: TGTGCCAGCAGTGTTGCCAGGGACGAGCAGTACTTC. Complete variable domain (other parts from reference TRBV2 and TRBJ2-7): EPEVTQTPSHQVTQMGQEVILRCVPISNHLYFYWYRQILGQKVEFLVSFYNNEISEKSEIFDDQFSVERPDGSNFTLKIRSTKLEDSAMYFCASSVARDEQYFGPGTRLTVT.

The V gene is TRBV30, the J gene TRBJ2-3; TRBD2 matches 9 bases. J lost 6 bases, V lost 0 bases, and 10 bases had no gene match. The CDR3 spans 16 residues. Germline assignment: CDR1 GTSNPN and CDR2 SVGIG (reference sequence). CDR3 residues: CAWSVGVGGRVDTQYF. In DNA, the CDR3 is TGTGCCTGGAGTGTAGGTGTTGGCGGGAGGGTGGATACGCAGTATTTT.

Within the sample, this clone is medium-sized (0.01 to 0.1%). The CDR3: CASSIDLGDNEQFF. The CDR3 DNA reads as TGTGCCAGTAGTATAGATCTAGGGGACAATGAGCAGTTCTTC. V gene TRBV19 combines with J gene TRBJ2-1; D possibly corresponds to TRBD1 (5 bases). In germline, CDR1 is LNHDA, CDR2 SQIVND (reference sequence). This CDR3 contains 14 residues. The ends were cut back, 0 bases at V and 5 bases at J, with 8 bases in the middle.

The gene calls are TRBV6-5 and TRBJ1-4, with TRBD1 matching over 10 bases. The CDR3 has 14 residues. The junction had 7 bases not matched to a gene; V was cut back by 5 bases and J by 10 bases. CDR1 is MNHEY and CDR2 is SVGAGI in the germline V gene. As DNA, the CDR3 is TGTGCCAGCAGTCCGACAGGGGGCATGGTAAAACTGTTTTTT. This encodes CASSPTGGMVKLFF.

The chain carries TRBV21-1 and TRBJ2-7; the table's D gene call, TRBD1, was not cross checked with the DNA. TRBV21-1 is marked as a pseudogene. CDR3 length: 12 residues. The CDR3 DNA follows: TGTGCCAGCAGCACACAACCCTACGAGCAGTACTTC. Residues: CASSTQPYEQYF.

This clone was counted between two and nine times. The chain employs TRBV5-4 and TRBJ1-2, with TRBD1 matching 9 bases. The CDR3 runs to 15 residues. In germline, CDR1 is SGHNT, CDR2 YYREEE (reference sequence). With 4 bases clipped from V and 2 bases from J, the junction kept 6 bases outside the gene matches. The CDR3 sequence is CASSLRDRANYGYTF. CDR3 in DNA: TGTGCCAGCAGCCTCCGGGACAGGGCCAACTATGGCTACACCTTC. The entire variable domain, with the rest obtained from reference TRBV5-4 and TRBJ1-2, is as follows: ETGVTQSPTHLIKTRGQQVTLRCSSQSGHNTVSWYQQALGQGPQFIFQYYREEENGRGNFPPRFSGLQFPNYSSELNVNALELDDSALYLCASSLRDRANYGYTFGSGTRLTVV.

A single count supports this clone. The rearrangement links TRBV25-1 to TRBJ2-2, with TRBD1 identical over 7 bases. V was clipped by 5 bases and J by 6 bases; unmatched bases: 6. Germline V gene sequence: CDR1 MGHDK, CDR2 SYGVNS. The CDR3 has 14 residues. The CDR3 sequence: CASSPGGDAGELFF. The CDR3 coding sequence is TGTGCCAGCAGTCCAGGGGGTGATGCCGGGGAGCTGTTTTTT.

The chain couples TRBV29-1 to TRBJ2-3; 8 bases agree with TRBD1. The V gene end was trimmed by 6 bases and the J gene end by 0 bases; junction bases not matched to a gene: 5. Germline CDR1 is SQVTM and CDR2 is ANQGSEA. The CDR3 is 14 amino acids. The CDR3 is CSVDREASTDTQYF. CDR3 coding DNA: TGCAGCGTGGACAGGGAGGCCAGCACAGATACGCAGTATTTT.

V gene TRBV6-6 combines with J gene TRBJ2-7; D is unclear. The CDR3 length is 12 residues. Between the trimmed V and J ends, which lost 2 bases and 6 bases, there was a span of 8 bases. CDR1 MNHNY and CDR2 SVGAGI come from the germline V gene (reference sequence). The CDR3: CASSYIGREQYF. The DNA of the CDR3 is TGTGCCAGCAGTTACATCGGACGCGAGCAGTACTTC.

The DNA for the CDR3 is TGTGCCAGCAGTTACGACAGGGGAACTGTTAACTATGGCTACACCTTC. Translation: CASSYDRGTVNYGYTF. The chain employs TRBV6-5 and TRBJ1-2, with TRBD1 matching over 8 bases. The length of the CDR3 is 16 residues. Germline V lookup: CDR1 MNHEY, CDR2 SVGAGI. With 2 bases clipped from V and 1 base from J, the junction kept 6 bases outside the gene matches.

The chain carries TRBV27 and TRBJ2-7; TRBD1 might be the D (6 bases). The CDR3 is 15 amino acids. V lost 5 bases, J lost 7 bases, and 21 bases lay in between. Germline assignment: CDR1 MNHEY and CDR2 SMNVEV (reference sequence). CDR3 loop: CASSPMWWGREEQYF. DNA of the CDR3: TGTGCCAGCAGTCCCATGTGGTGGGGGCGCGAAGAGCAGTACTTC.

The CDR3 DNA is TGTGCCAGCAGTCCCGGGACGTCGGGGGAGCAGTACTTC. Encoded protein: CASSPGTSGEQYF. The chain combines TRBV6-5 with TRBJ2-7, with D perhaps assigned TRBD1 or TRBD2 (5 bases each). Germline loops: CDR1 MNHEY, CDR2 SVGAGI. This CDR3 has 13 residues. The germline V and J ends were trimmed by 5 bases and 7 bases, with 15 bases remaining between them.

J is TRBJ2-3 and V is TRBV2; D is possibly TRBD2 (6 bases). Germline V gives CDR1 SNHLY, CDR2 FYNNEI. The CDR3 has 15 residues. V lost 3 bases and J lost 4, with 14 bases in between. The CDR3 bases are TGTGCCAGCAGTGAGTCGACGGGAGTGGCAGATACGCAGTATTTT. Its translation is CASSESTGVADTQYF.

By sample share, this clone is medium-sized. CDR3 in DNA: TGTGCCAGCAACTTGGAGGGGATGATGGGTCAGCCCCAGCATTTT. Translated: CASNLEGMMGQPQHF. This chain connects TRBV2 to TRBJ1-5, with D possibly being TRBD1 (5 bases). The CDR3 consists of 15 residues. Between the trimmed V and J ends, which lost 7 bases and 6 bases, there was a span of 19 bases. Per germline, CDR1 SNHLY and CDR2 FYNNEI.

The CDR3 sequence is CASSPGTGYEKLFF. The DNA of the CDR3 is TGTGCCAGTAGTCCCGGGACAGGGTATGAAAAACTGTTTTTT. The rearrangement uses TRBV19 and TRBJ1-4, with 9 bases lining up with TRBD1. Germline loops: CDR1 LNHDA, CDR2 SQIVND (reference sequence). The trim removed 5 bases at V and 6 bases at J, leaving 4 bases unmatched. The CDR3 spans 14 residues.

V is TRBV28 and J is TRBJ2-5; 10 positions agree with TRBD2. V was clipped by 7 bases and J by 5 bases; unmatched bases: 7. Looked up from germline, CDR1 is MDHEN and CDR2 is SYDVKM. The CDR3 loop spans 14 amino acids. The CDR3 loop is CASIPSGRRETQYF. As DNA, the CDR3 is TGTGCCAGCATTCCTAGCGGGAGACGGGAGACCCAGTACTTC.

CDR3 coding DNA: TGCGCCAGCAGCCAAGACCGAGGAGGAGCAGATACGCAGTATTTT. Protein sequence: CASSQDRGGADTQYF. The rearrangement links TRBV4-1 to TRBJ2-3, with TRBD2 as a possible D gene (5 bases). Trimming cost V 0 bases and J 4 bases, with 11 bases left between them. The CDR3 spans 15 residues. The germline V gene encodes CDR1 MGHRA and CDR2 YSYEKL.